This TCR beta chain derives from a study of cytomegalovirus exposure and HLA in healthy donors. The study's findings and limits: The CMV antigen specificity of a few CMV-associated chains was confirmed through in vitro analysis. It has been reported that TCR beta sequences accurately predicted the HLA-A and HLA-B alleles of most subjects.

CDR3 length: 13 amino acids. Per germline, CDR1 SQVTM and CDR2 ANQGSEA. Trimming stripped 4 bases from V and 13 bases from J, with 20 bases between. About this clone: Antigen specificity is unknown.

Primers for the PCR totalled 60 Vbeta and 13 Jbeta. TCRdb keeps only in-frame clones here, not all; method: immunoSEQ multiplex PCR. The sample holds roughly 200,000 clones, around 76% seen once. The receptor was derived from a man aged 30 to 45 in good health and CMV-seronegative. Specimen: PBMCs. The J gene is TRBJ2-1, the V gene TRBV29-1, with a weak D call TRBD2 (6 bases). In DNA, the CDR3 is TGCAGCGTTGTTGCTGGACTAACTCTCCCCCAGTTCTTC. Translation gives CSVVAGLTLPQFF.